The rows below give T cell receptor beta chains drawn from one sample of a study of T cells in localized non-small cell lung cancer. Assay used: immunoSEQ multiplex PCR; TCRdb lists only in-frame clones, some missing. This table has over 25,000 clones, about 90% appearing once. Sequenced here: peripheral blood, sampled before any cancer treatment. Receptor source: a female donor older than 55 with stage I lung adenocarcinoma. Each CDR3 is given with its conserved first and last residue. D genes are given only for firm matches. The listing skips clone size in some rows; elsewhere it reads once, few, many or a size class.

v_call,j_call,d_call,clone_size,cdr3_aa,cdr3_nt
TRBV25-1,TRBJ1-6,NA,NA,CASRTAGDNSPLHF,TGTGCCAGCAGAACGGCCGGGGATAATTCACCCCTCCACTTT
TRBV11-3,TRBJ1-6,NA,NA,CASSPRTPSPLHF,TGTGCCAGCAGCCCCCGAACTCCTTCACCCCTCCACTTT
TRBV19,TRBJ1-6,NA,NA,CASSPTHANSPLHF,TGTGCCAGTAGTCCAACACACGCGAATTCACCCCTCCACTTT
TRBV5-4,TRBJ1-1,NA,NA,CASSLVGRGNTEAFF,TGTGCCAGCAGCTTGGTCGGAAGGGGGAACACTGAAGCTTTCTTT
TRBV5-6,TRBJ2-5,NA,NA,CASRPRGRGGETQYF,TGTGCCAGCAGACCCCGGGGGAGGGGGGGAGAGACCCAGTACTTC
TRBV18,TRBJ1-1,TRBD1,once,CASSPGTGAEAFF,TGTGCCAGCTCACCCGGGACAGGGGCTGAAGCTTTCTTT
TRBV27,TRBJ2-1,TRBD1,NA,CASKSAGTGYNEQFF,TGTGCCAGCAAAAGCGCCGGGACAGGTTACAATGAGCAGTTCTTC
TRBV5-4,TRBJ1-2,NA,NA,CASSLEGRAYGYTF,TGTGCCAGCAGCTTGGAGGGTAGGGCCTATGGCTACACCTTC
TRBV2,TRBJ1-1,NA,once,CASRSSLGQGTEAFF,TGTGCCAGCAGATCATCCTTGGGACAAGGCACTGAAGCTTTCTTT
TRBV27,TRBJ2-3,NA,NA,CASSEGHQKADTQYF,TGTGCCAGCAGCGAGGGACACCAAAAGGCAGATACGCAGTATTTT
TRBV28,TRBJ1-5,TRBD1,once,CASRGGTGNQPQHF,TGTGCCAGCAGGGGAGGGACAGGCAATCAGCCCCAGCATTTT
TRBV5-5,TRBJ1-2,TRBD1,NA,CASSLSVAGQFLGYTF,TGTGCCAGCAGCTTATCGGTGGCGGGACAGTTCCTTGGCTACACCTTC
TRBV12-5,TRBJ1-5,NA,NA,CASVPGGGLVNQPQHF,TGTGCTAGTGTGCCCGGTGGGGGGCTCGTCAATCAGCCCCAGCATTTT
TRBV6-1,TRBJ1-1,TRBD1,NA,CASSRQGGNTEAFF,TGTGCCAGCAGTCGACAGGGGGGGAACACTGAAGCTTTCTTT
TRBV10-3,TRBJ2-7,NA,NA,CAIRGTPQGEQYF,TGTGCCATCAGGGGGACTCCTCAAGGTGAGCAGTACTTC
TRBV7-6,TRBJ2-5,NA,NA,CASSLRDWEATQYF,TGTGCCAGCAGCCTCCGGGACTGGGAGGCGACCCAGTACTTC
TRBV19,TRBJ1-5,NA,NA,CASSKWGSRRSGNQPQHF,TGTGCCAGTAGTAAGTGGGGGTCTCGGCGGAGCGGGAATCAGCCCCAGCATTTT
TRBV28,TRBJ1-5,NA,NA,CASTERVSWEPQHF,TGTGCCAGCACCGAGAGGGTCTCTTGGGAGCCCCAGCATTTT
TRBV6-6,TRBJ2-3,NA,NA,CARTLYRTDTQYF,TGTGCCAGGACGTTGTACAGAACAGATACGCAGTATTTT
TRBV5-6,TRBJ2-1,NA,NA,CASSRWQAEQFF,TGTGCCAGCAGTAGGTGGCAGGCTGAGCAGTTCTTC
TRBV6-6,TRBJ1-1,NA,NA,CASSADRRGTEAFF,TGTGCCAGCAGTGCTGATCGTCGGGGCACTGAAGCTTTCTTT
TRBV5-1,TRBJ2-1,NA,NA,CASSLNGTPYNEQFF,TGCGCCAGCAGCTTGAACGGGACACCCTACAATGAGCAGTTCTTC
TRBV5-6,TRBJ1-1,NA,NA,CASSFGTQNTEAFF,TGTGCCAGCAGTTTCGGGACACAGAACACTGAAGCTTTCTTT
TRBV18,TRBJ2-7,NA,NA,CASSPSLYEQYF,TGTGCCAGCTCCCCCAGCTTATACGAGCAGTACTTC
TRBV12-5,TRBJ2-1,TRBD1,NA,CASGLGQGAVEQFF,TGTGCTAGTGGTTTGGGACAGGGGGCTGTTGAGCAGTTCTTC
TRBV7-2,TRBJ2-3,NA,NA,CASSPGTRGTDTQYF,TGTGCCAGCAGTCCCGGGACGAGGGGCACAGATACGCAGTATTTT
TRBV5-1,TRBJ2-5,TRBD2,once,CASSGGLAPGQETQYF,TGCGCCAGCAGCGGCGGACTAGCGCCGGGCCAAGAGACCCAGTACTTC
TRBV15,TRBJ1-4,TRBD1,NA,CATKGQGFEKLFF,TGTGCCACCAAAGGACAGGGTTTTGAAAAACTGTTTTTT
TRBV2,TRBJ1-2,NA,NA,CATSVEGYGYTF,TGTGCCACCTCCGTGGAGGGCTATGGCTACACCTTC
TRBV2,TRBJ1-2,NA,NA,CASSEAVIPSAAPNSYGYTF,TGTGCCAGCAGTGAAGCGGTTATCCCCTCGGCAGCCCCTAACTCCTATGGCTACACCTTC
TRBV7-9,TRBJ2-1,NA,once,CASSLEGNEQFF,TGTGCCAGCAGCTTAGAGGGCAATGAGCAGTTCTTC
TRBV7-6,TRBJ2-6,NA,NA,CASSVRVESHKVGPF,TGTGCCAGCAGCGTAAGGGTTGAATCTCACAAAGTCGGGCCTTTC
TRBV25-1,TRBJ1-2,NA,NA,CASSDSGSYGYTF,TGTGCCAGCAGTGACTCGGGGTCCTATGGCTACACCTTC
TRBV4-3,TRBJ1-4,NA,NA,CASSRDGGLGNEKLFF,TGCGCCAGCAGCCGCGACGGGGGGCTCGGGAATGAAAAACTGTTTTTT
TRBV6-5,TRBJ2-1,TRBD1,NA,CASRRDSSYNEQFF,TGTGCCAGCAGACGGGACAGTTCCTACAATGAGCAGTTCTTC
TRBV19,TRBJ1-1,NA,once,CASSADRGTAFF,TGTGCCAGTAGTGCGGACAGAGGGACGGCTTTCTTT
TRBV28,TRBJ1-5,NA,NA,CASSRARGGGGNQPQHF,TGTGCCAGCAGTCGTGCCCGCGGGGGCGGGGGCAATCAGCCCCAGCATTTT
TRBV7-9,TRBJ2-1,TRBD1,NA,CASSFGSGTGGSYNEQFF,TGTGCCAGCAGCTTCGGCTCCGGGACAGGGGGGTCCTACAATGAGCAGTTCTTC
TRBV6-6,TRBJ2-3,NA,NA,CASTQLPLPDTQYF,TGTGCCAGCACCCAACTTCCTCTCCCAGATACGCAGTATTTT
TRBV4-1,TRBJ1-1,NA,once,CASSQGVGTEAFF,TGCGCCAGCAGCCAGGGGGTAGGGACTGAAGCTTTCTTT
TRBV30,TRBJ1-2,NA,NA,CAWSLADNYGYTF,TGTGCCTGGAGTCTAGCAGATAACTATGGCTACACCTTC
TRBV28,TRBJ2-7,NA,NA,CASSSRFYEQYF,TGTGCCAGCAGTTCCCGATTCTACGAGCAGTACTTC